This T cell receptor (beta chain) originates from a study of blood T cell repertoires in COVID-19. About the study: Material from acute and convalescent COVID-19 was sourced from the United States, Italy and Spain. Nucleic acid was either cDNA or gDNA, and it came from T cells, B-cell-depleted T cells, or PBMCs.

V was shortened by 0 bases and J by 2 bases, with 15 bases between the two germline ends. The CDR3 has 17 amino acids. CDR1 LGHNT and CDR2 FRNRAP come from the germline V gene. Authors' data handling: Estimation of nucleated cell counts relied on the amplification of reference gene primers. Libraries were prepared by immunoSEQ multiplex PCR; TCRdb keeps only in-frame clonotypes and omits some of them. V, J and clone size reflect that table, while D and trimming were determined from the DNA. The sample shows just under 150,000 clones, around 90% of them seen only once. The source material was peripheral blood. The receptor was isolated from a human donor in a cohort sampled during active COVID-19. This sequence joins TRBV12-5 and TRBJ2-3; the D gene is possibly TRBD2 (7 bases). The DNA of the CDR3 is TGTGCTAGTGGTTTGGTACTTGGGCGGGGGCACACAGATACGCAGTATTTT. Protein sequence: CASGLVLGRGHTDTQYF.